The clone carrying this T cell receptor beta chain turned up a few times. Antigen: not known. The sample is drawn from a study of identical twins. Study-wide results and caveats: Out-of-frame beta chain sequences displayed weaker excess sharing between twins. Models underpredicted monozygotic twin sharing of out-of-frame TCR alpha.

TCRdb re-derived calls from the 5' RACE reads in MiXCR, one entry per CDR3 protein. The repertoire consists of hundreds of thousands of distinct CDR3 sequences, with around 6% occurring once and the leading ten covering around 1.7%. CDR1 is SGHAT and CDR2 is FQNNGV in the germline V gene. The CDR3 runs to 12 residues. V was shortened by 5 bases and J by 8 bases, with 10 bases between the two germline ends. With no exceptions, donors were healthy Caucasians. The sample consisted of naive T cells sorted from blood. This sequence was found in a man aged 18 to 35 in good health. The chain carries TRBV11-2 and TRBJ2-4, with no clear D. CDR3 sequence: CASSLNGDIQYF. The CDR3 DNA sequence: TGTGCCAGCAGCCTCAATGGGGACATTCAGTACTTC.